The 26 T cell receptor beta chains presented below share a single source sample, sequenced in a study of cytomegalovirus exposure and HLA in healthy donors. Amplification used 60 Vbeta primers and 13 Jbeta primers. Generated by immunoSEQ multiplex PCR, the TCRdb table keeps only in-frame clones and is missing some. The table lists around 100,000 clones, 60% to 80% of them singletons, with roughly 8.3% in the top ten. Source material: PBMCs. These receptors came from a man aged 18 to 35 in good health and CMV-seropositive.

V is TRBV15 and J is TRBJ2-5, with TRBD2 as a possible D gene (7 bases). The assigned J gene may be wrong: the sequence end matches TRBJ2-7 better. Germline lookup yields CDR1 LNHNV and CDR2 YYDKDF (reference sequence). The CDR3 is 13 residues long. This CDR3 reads CATSPHRGAEQYF. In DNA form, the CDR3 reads TGTGCCACCAGCCCACATCGGGGGGCCGAGCAGTACTTC.

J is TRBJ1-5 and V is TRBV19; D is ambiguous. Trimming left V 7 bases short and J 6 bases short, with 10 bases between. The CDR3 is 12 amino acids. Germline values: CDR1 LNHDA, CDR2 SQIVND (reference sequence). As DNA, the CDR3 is TGTGCCAGTAACCTACCTCGTCAGCCCCAGCATTTT. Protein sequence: CASNLPRQPQHF.

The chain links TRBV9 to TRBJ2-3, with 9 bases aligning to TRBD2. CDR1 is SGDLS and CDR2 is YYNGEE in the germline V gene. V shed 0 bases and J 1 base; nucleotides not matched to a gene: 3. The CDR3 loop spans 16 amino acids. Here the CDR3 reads CASSVGKRGGTDTQYF. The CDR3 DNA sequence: TGTGCCAGCAGCGTAGGGAAGCGGGGGGGCACAGATACGCAGTATTTT.

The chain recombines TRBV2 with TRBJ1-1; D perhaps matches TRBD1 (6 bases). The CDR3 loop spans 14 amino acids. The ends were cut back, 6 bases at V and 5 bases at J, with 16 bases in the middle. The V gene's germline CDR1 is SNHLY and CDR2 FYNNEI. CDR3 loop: CASSGTGIATEAFF. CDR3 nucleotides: TGTGCCAGCAGCGGAACAGGGATTGCGACTGAAGCTTTCTTT.

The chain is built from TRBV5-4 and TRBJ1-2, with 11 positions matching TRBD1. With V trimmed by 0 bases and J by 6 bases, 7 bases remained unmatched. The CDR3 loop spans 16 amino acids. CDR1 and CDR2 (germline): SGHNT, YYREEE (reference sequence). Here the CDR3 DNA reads TGTGCCAGCAGCTTGGGGCAGGACAGGGGGCTTCATGGCTACACCTTC. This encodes CASSLGQDRGLHGYTF.

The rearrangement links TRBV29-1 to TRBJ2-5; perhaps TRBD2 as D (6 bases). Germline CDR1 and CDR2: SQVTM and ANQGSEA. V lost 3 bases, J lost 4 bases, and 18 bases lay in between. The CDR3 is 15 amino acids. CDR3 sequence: CSVELVGTRGETQYF. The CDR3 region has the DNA TGCAGCGTTGAGCTAGTGGGGACTCGTGGAGAGACCCAGTACTTC.

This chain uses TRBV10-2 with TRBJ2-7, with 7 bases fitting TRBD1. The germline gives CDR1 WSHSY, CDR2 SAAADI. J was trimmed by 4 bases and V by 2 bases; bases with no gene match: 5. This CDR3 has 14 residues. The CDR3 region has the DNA TGCGCCAGCAGTGAGCAAGGGGGCAGGTACGAGCAGTACGTC. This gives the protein CASSEQGGRYEQYV.

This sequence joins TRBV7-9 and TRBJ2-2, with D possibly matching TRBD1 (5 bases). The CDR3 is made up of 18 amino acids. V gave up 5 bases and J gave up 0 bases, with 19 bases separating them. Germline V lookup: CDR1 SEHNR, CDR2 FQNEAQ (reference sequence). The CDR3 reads CASSPSRTSPTNTGELFF. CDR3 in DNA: TGTGCCAGCAGCCCATCACGGACAAGCCCGACGAACACCGGGGAGCTGTTTTTT.

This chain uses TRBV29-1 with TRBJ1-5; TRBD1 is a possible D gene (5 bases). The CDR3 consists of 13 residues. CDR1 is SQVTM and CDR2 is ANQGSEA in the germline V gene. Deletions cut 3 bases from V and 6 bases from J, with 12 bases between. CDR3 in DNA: TGCAGCGTTGAGGCGGGGGGAGGTCAGCCCCAGCATTTT. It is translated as CSVEAGGGQPQHF.

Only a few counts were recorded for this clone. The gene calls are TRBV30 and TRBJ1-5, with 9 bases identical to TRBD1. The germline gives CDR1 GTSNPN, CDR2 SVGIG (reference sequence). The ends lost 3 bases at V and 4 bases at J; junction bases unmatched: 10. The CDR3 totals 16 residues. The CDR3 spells CAWRSTGTGINQPQHF. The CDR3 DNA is TGTGCCTGGAGGTCCACTGGGACAGGGATAAATCAGCCCCAGCATTTT.

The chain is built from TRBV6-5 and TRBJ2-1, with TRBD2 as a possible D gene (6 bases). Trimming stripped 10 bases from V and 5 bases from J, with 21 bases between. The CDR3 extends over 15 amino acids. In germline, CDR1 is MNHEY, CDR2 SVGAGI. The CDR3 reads CAIAALGGPHNEQFF. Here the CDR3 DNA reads TGTGCCATCGCGGCTTTGGGGGGACCCCACAATGAGCAGTTCTTC.

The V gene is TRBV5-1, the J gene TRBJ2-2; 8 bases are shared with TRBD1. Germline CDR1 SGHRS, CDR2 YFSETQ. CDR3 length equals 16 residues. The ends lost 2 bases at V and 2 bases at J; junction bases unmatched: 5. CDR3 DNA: TGCGCCAGCAGCTTCGACAGGGGCTTAAACACCGGGGAGCTGTTTTTT. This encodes CASSFDRGLNTGELFF.

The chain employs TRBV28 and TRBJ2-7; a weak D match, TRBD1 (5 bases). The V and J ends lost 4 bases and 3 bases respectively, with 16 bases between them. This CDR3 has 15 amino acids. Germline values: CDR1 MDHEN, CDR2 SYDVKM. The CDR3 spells CASSSSGAGRYEQYV. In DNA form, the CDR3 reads TGTGCCAGCAGTTCCAGTGGGGCAGGGCGCTACGAGCAGTACGTC.

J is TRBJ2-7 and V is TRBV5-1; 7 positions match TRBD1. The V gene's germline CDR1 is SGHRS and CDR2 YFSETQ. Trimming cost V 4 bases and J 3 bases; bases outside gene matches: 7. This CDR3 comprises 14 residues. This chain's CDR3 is CASSPWDSFYEQYV. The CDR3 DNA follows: TGCGCCAGCAGCCCCTGGGACAGTTTCTACGAGCAGTACGTC.

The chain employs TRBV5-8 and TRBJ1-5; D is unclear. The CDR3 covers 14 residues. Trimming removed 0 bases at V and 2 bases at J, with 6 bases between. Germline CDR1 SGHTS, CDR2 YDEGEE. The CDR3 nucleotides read TGTGCCAGCAGCTTGGGGCTGGGCAATCAGCCCCAGCATTTT. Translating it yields CASSLGLGNQPQHF.

Written as DNA, the CDR3 is TGCGCCAGCAGCTTAGCTCCCGGGACAGGGCTGTACGAGCAGTACTTC. Protein sequence: CASSLAPGTGLYEQYF. V and J are TRBV5-1 and TRBJ2-7; 9 bases agree with TRBD1. CDR1 is SGHRS and CDR2 is YFSETQ in the germline V gene. CDR3 length equals 16 residues. Trimming took 2 bases from V and 4 from J; bases not matched to a gene: 10.

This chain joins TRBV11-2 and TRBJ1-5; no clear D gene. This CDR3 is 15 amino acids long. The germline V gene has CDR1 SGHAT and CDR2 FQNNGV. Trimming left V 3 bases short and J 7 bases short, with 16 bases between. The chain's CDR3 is CASSFTGNGEQPQHF. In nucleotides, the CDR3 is TGTGCCAGCAGCTTTACGGGAAATGGGGAACAGCCCCAGCATTTT.

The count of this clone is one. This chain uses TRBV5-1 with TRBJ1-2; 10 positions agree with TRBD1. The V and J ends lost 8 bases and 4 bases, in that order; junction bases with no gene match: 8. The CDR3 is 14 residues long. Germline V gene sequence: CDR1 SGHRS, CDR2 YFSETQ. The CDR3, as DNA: TGCGCCAGTACCCCGACAGGGGGCGTCTATGGCTACACCTTC. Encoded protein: CASTPTGGVYGYTF.

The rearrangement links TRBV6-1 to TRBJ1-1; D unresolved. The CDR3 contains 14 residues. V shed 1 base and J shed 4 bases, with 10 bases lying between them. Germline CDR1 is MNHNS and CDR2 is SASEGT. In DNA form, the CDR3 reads TGTGCCAGCAGTGAAGTTACAGAACCCACTGAAGCTTTCTTT. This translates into CASSEVTEPTEAFF.

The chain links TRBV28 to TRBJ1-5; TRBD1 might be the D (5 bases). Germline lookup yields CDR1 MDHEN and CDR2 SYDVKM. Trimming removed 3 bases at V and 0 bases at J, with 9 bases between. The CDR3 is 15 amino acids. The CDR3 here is CASSFGQHSNQPQHF. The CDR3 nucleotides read TGTGCCAGCAGTTTCGGACAACATAGCAATCAGCCCCAGCATTTT.

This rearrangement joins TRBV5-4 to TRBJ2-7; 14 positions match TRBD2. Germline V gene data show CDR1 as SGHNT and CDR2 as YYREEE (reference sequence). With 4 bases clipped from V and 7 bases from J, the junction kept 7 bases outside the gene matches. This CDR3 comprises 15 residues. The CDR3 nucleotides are TGTGCCAGCAGCACGGGACTAGCGGGGGAACGAGAGCAGTACGTC. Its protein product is CASSTGLAGEREQYV.

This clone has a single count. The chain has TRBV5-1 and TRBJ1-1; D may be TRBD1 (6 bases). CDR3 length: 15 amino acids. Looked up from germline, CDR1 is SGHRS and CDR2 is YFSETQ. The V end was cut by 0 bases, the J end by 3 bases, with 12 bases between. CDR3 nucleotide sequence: TGCGCCAGCAGCTTGGGTGGGGCAGGGGACACTGAAGCTTTCTTT. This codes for CASSLGGAGDTEAFF.

The DNA for the CDR3 is TGTGCCAGCAGCAAACCTCCCGGGTTAAGCTCCTACGAGCAGTACTTC. It is translated as CASSKPPGLSSYEQYF. The chain employs TRBV2 and TRBJ2-7; D not certain. Germline values: CDR1 SNHLY, CDR2 FYNNEI. The CDR3 has 16 residues. V was clipped by 6 bases and J by 0 bases, with 18 bases between them.

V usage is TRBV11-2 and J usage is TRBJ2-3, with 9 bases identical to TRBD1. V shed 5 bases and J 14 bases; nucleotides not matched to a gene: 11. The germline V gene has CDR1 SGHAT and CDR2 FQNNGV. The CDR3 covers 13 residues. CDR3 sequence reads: CASSPRGDRDLYF. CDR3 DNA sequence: TGTGCCAGCAGCCCCCGGGGGGACAGGGATTTGTATTTT.

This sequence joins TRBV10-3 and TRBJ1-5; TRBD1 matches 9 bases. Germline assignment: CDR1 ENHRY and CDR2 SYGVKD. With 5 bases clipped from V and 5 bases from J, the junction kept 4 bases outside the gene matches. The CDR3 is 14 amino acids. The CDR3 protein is CAISSDRGDQPQHF. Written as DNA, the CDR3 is TGTGCCATCAGTTCGGACAGGGGAGATCAGCCCCAGCATTTT.

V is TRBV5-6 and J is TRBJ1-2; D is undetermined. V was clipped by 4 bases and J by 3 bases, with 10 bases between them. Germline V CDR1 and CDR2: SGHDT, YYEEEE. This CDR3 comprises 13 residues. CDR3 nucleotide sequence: TGTGCCAGCAGCCTGTTCCTCTACTATGGCTACACCTTC. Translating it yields CASSLFLYYGYTF. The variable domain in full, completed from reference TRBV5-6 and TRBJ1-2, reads DAGVTQSPTHLIKTRGQQVTLRCSPKSGHDTVSWYQQALGQGPQFIFQYYEEEERQRGNFPDRFSGHQFPNYSSELNVNALLLGDSALYLCASSLFLYYGYTFGSGTRLTVV.